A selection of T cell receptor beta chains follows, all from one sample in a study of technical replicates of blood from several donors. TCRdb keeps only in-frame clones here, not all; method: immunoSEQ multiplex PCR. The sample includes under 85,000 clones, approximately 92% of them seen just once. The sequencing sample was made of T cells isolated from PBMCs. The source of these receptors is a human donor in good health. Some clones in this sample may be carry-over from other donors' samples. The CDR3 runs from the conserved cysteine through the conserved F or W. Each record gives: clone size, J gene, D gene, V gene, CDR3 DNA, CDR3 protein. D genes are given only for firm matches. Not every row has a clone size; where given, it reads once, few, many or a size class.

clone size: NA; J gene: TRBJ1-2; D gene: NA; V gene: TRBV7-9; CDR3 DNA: TGTGCCAGCAGCTTAGTCGGCAGACAGAACTATGGCTACACCTTC; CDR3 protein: CASSLVGRQNYGYTF
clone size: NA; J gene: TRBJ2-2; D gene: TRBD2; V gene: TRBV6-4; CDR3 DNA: TGTGCCAGCAGTGATCACCTAGCGGGAGGATTGACCGGGGAGCTGTTTTTT; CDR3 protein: CASSDHLAGGLTGELFF
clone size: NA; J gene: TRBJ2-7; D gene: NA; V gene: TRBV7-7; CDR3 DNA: TGTGCTAGCAGCTTAGGTGGCAGTCAGGAGCAGTACTTC; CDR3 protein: CASSLGGSQEQYF
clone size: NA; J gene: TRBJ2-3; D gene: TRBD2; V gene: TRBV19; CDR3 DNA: TGTGCCAGTAGAACCGGTTCGAGACTAGCGGGAGGTCGGGATACGCAGTATTTT; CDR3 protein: CASRTGSRLAGGRDTQYF
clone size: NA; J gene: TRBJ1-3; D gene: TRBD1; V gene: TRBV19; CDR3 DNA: TGTGCCAGTAGTATAGGAGGGCACAGGGGAAGGAACACCATATATTTT; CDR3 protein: CASSIGGHRGRNTIYF
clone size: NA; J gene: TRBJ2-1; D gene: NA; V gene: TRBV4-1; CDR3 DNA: TGCGCCAGCAGCCCATATCTTACGGGAGCCTACAATGAGCAGTTCTTC; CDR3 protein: CASSPYLTGAYNEQFF
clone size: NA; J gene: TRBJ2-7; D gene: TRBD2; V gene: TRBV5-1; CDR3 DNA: TGCGCCAGCAGCTTGGAGGGACTAGTAATCCCCACCTACGAGCAGTACTTC; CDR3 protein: CASSLEGLVIPTYEQYF
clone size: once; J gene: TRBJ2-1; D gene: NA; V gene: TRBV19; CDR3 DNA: TGTGCCAGTACCCTCGGGGGGCTAAACAATGAGCAGTTCTTC; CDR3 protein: CASTLGGLNNEQFF
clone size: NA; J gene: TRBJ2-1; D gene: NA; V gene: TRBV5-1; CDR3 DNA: TGCGCCAGCAGCTGGAACACGGGCAATGAGCAGTTCTTC; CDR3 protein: CASSWNTGNEQFF
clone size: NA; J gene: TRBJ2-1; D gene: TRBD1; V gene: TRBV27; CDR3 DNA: TGTGCCAGCAGTTTATTTACAGGGGGGAATAATGAGCAGTTCTTC; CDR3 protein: CASSLFTGGNNEQFF
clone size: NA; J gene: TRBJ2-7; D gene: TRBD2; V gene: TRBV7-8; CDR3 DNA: TGTGCCAGCAGCACCAGCAGCGGGAATCCGTACTTC; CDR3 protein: CASSTSSGNPYF
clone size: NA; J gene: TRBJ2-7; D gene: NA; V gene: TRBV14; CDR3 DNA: TGTGCCAGCAGCCAAGACGTATGGGGGCAAAACGAGCAGTACTTC; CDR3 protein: CASSQDVWGQNEQYF
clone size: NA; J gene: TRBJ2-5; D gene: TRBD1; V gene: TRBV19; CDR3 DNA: TGTGCCAGTAGTCTCTCCGGGACAGGGCAAGAGACCCAGTACTTC; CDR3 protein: CASSLSGTGQETQYF
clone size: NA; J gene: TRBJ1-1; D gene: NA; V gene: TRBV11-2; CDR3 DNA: TGTGCCAGCAGTATCGAGTCGAACACTGAAGCTTTCTTT; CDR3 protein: CASSIESNTEAFF
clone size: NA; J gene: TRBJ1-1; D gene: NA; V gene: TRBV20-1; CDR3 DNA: TGCAGTGCGAGTATGACTGAAGCTTTCTTT; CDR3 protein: CSASMTEAFF
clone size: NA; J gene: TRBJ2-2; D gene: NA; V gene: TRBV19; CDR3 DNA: TGTGCCAGTAGTATAGGGAGGGATAGGGAGAAGGCCGGGGAGCTGTTTTTT; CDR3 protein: CASSIGRDREKAGELFF
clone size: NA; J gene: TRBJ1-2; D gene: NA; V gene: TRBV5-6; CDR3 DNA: TGTGCCAGCAGCCAGGCCTATGGCTACACCTTC; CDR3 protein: CASSQAYGYTF
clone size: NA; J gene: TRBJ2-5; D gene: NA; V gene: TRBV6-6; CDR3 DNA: TGTGCCAGTAGCCCCCGGGTTACGGAAGAGCCCCAGTACTTC; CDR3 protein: CASSPRVTEEPQYF
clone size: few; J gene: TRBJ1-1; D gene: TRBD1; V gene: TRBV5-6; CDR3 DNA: TGTGCCAGCAGCCGTGGACAGGCTCGGGACACTGAAGCTTTCTTT; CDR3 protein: CASSRGQARDTEAFF
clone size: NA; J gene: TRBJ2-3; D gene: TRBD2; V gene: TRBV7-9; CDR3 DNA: TGTGCCAGCAGAGCCGGGACTACCTCCACAGATACGCAGTATTTT; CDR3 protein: CASRAGTTSTDTQYF
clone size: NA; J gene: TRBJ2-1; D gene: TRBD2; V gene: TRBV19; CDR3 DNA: TGTGCCAGTAGCCCTACTAGCGGCTACAATGAGCAGTTCTTC; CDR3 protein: CASSPTSGYNEQFF
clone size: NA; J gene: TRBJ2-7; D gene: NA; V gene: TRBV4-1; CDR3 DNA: TGCGCCAGCAGCCAAGACCGAGGGTCTGGGCAGTACTTC; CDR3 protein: CASSQDRGSGQYF
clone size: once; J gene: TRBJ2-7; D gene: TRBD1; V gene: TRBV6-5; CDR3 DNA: TGTGCCAGCAGCCGACAGGGGGAGACGTACGAGCAGTACTTC; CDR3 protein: CASSRQGETYEQYF
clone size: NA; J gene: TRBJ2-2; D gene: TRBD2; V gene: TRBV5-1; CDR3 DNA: TGCGCCAGCAGCTCCTCTAGCGGTACTTACACCGGGGAGCTGTTTTTT; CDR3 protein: CASSSSSGTYTGELFF
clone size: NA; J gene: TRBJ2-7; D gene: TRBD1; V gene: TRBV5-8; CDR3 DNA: TGTGCCAGCAGCCCGGGTCCCCGGACAGGGGGCTACGAGCAGTACTTC; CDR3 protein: CASSPGPRTGGYEQYF
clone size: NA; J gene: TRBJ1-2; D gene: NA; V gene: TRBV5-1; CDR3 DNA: TGCGCCAGCAGCTTGGGGCAGTACTATGGCTACACCTTC; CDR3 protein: CASSLGQYYGYTF
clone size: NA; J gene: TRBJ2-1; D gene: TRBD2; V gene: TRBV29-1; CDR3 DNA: TGCAGCGAAACGACGGGGACTAGGATTGATGAGCAGTTCTTC; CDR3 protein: CSETTGTRIDEQFF
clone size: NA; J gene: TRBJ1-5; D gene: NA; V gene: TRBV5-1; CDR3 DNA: TGCGCCAGCAGCCGATCCGGGGAGCTTAATCAGCCCCAGCATTTT; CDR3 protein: CASSRSGELNQPQHF
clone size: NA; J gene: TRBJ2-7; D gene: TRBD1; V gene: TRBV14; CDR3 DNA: TGTGCCAGCAGCCAAGAGACAGGGGCCTACGAGCAGTACTTC; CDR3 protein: CASSQETGAYEQYF
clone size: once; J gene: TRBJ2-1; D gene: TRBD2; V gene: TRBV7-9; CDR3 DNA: TGTGCCAGCAGCTTTTCTAGCGGCTCCTACAATGAGCAGTTCTTC; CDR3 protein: CASSFSSGSYNEQFF
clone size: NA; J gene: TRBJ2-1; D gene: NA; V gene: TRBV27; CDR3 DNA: TGTGCCAGCACATCCGCCGGCGGGGTTGACGATGAGCAGTTCTTC; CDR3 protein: CASTSAGGVDDEQFF
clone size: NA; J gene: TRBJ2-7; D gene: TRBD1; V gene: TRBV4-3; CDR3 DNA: TGCGCCAGCAGCCTCGGACAGGGGGCCTACGAGCAGTACTTC; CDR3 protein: CASSLGQGAYEQYF
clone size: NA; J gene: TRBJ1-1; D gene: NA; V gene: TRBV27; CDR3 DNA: TGTGCCAGCGGCCGGGACATCATGAACACTGAAGCTTTCTTT; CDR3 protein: CASGRDIMNTEAFF
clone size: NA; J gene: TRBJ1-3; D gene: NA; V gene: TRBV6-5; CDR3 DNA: TGTGCCAGCAAAGAGTCGATGCAGGGTGGTTGTTGGTTT; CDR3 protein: CASKESMQGGCWF
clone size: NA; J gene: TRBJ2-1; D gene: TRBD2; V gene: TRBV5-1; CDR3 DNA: TGCGCCAGCAGCTTGGGTACTAGCGGGAGGAGCTCCTACAATGAGCAGTTCTTC; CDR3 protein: CASSLGTSGRSSYNEQFF
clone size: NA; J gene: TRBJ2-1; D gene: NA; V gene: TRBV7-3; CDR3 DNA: TGTGCCAGCAGCTTAAACAGCCCCAATGAGCAGTTCTTC; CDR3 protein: CASSLNSPNEQFF
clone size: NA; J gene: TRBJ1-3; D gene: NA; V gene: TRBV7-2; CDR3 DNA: TGTGCCAGCAGCAACAGGGTCTCGGGAAACACCATATATTTT; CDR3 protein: CASSNRVSGNTIYF
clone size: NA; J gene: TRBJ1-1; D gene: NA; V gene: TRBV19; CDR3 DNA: TGTGCCAGTAGTATGGGGCAGACTTACACTGAAGCTTTCTTT; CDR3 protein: CASSMGQTYTEAFF
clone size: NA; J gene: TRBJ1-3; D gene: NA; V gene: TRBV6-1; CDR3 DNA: TGTGCCAGCAGTCCGTTCGGTTCTGGAAACACCATATATTTT; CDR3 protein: CASSPFGSGNTIYF
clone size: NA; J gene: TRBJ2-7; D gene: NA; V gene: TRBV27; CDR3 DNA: TGTGCCAGCAGTTTGGCACAGGGTTGGAGCTCCTACGAGCAGTACTTC; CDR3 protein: CASSLAQGWSSYEQYF
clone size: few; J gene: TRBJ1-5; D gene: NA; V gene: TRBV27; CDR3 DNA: TGTGCCAGCAGTTACATATCGCCAGGGGCAGGCTACGATCAGCCCCAGCATTTT; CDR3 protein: CASSYISPGAGYDQPQHF
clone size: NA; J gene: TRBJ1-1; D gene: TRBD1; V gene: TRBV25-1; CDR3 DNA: TGTGCCAGCAGTGAAAGACAGGGGATGGACACTGAAGCTTTCTTT; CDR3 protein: CASSERQGMDTEAFF
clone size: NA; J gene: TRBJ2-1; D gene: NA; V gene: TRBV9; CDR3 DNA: TGTGCCAGCAGCCTGGGGCGGCTATCCAATGAGCAGTTCTTC; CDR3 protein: CASSLGRLSNEQFF
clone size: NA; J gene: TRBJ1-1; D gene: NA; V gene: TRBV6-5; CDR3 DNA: TGTGCCAGCAGTACATCAGCTGAAGCTTTCTTT; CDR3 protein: CASSTSAEAFF
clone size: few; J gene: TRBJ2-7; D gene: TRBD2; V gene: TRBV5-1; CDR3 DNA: TGCGCCAGCAGCTTGGGGGCTAGCGGGAGCCACACCCTCTACGAGCAGTACTTC; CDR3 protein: CASSLGASGSHTLYEQYF
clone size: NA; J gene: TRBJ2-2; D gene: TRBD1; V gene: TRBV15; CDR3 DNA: TGTGCCACCCATAGACAGGGGAGCACCGGGGAGCTGTTTTTT; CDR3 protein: CATHRQGSTGELFF
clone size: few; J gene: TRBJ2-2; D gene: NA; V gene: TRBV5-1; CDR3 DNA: TGCGCCAGCGAAACGGGGGAGAGCGACACCGGGGAGCTGTTTTTT; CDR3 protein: CASETGESDTGELFF
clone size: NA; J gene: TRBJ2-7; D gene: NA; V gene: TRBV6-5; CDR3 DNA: TGTGCCAGCAGTCGCGCTAACGAGCAGTACTTC; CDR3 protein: CASSRANEQYF
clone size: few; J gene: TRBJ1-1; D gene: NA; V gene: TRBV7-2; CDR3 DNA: TGTGCCAGCAGCCGTGAGGGCCGCACTGAAGCTTTCTTT; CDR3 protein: CASSREGRTEAFF
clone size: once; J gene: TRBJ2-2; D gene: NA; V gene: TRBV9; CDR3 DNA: TGTGCCAGCAGCGTCCTAGTCGGCGGGGAGCTGTTTTTT; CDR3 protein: CASSVLVGGELFF
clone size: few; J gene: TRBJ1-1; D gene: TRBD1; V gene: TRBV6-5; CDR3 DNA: TGTGCCAGCAGCAACGGACAGGGTGGGGCTTTCTTT; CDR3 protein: CASSNGQGGAFF
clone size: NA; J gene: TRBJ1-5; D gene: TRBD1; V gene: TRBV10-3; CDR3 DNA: TGTGCCATCAGTGAAGGATTGGGACAGGGGGCGCGGGGGTCCGGGCAGCCCCAGCATTTT; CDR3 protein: CAISEGLGQGARGSGQPQHF
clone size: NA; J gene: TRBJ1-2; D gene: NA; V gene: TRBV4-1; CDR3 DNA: TGCGCCAGCAGCCAGAGAGACAGAATTTCCCTTTTTTATGGCTACACCTTC; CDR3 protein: CASSQRDRISLFYGYTF
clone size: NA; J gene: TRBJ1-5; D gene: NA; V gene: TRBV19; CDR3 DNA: TGTGCCAGTAGTATTGTCTCGGGGGGGGATCAGCCCCAGCATTTT; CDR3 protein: CASSIVSGGDQPQHF
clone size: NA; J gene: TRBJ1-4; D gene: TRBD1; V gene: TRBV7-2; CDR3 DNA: TGTGCCAGCAGCTTAGTAGTAGGGGGCCATGAAAAACTGTTTTTT; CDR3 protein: CASSLVVGGHEKLFF
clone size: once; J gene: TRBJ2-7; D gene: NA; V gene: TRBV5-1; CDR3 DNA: TGCGCCAGCAGCTTTGAGGTTAGCTACGAGCAGTACTTC; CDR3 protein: CASSFEVSYEQYF
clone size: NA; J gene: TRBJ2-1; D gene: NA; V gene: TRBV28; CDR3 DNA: TGTGCCAGCAGTAGTGGGCGAGAGCAGTTCTTC; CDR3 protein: CASSSGREQFF